The 15 T cell receptor beta chains listed next were all sequenced from one sample in a study of a mutant IDH1 vaccine in newly diagnosed glioma. This sample's time point: week 47, end of study. Vaccinated patients received 300 ug of mutant IDH1 20-mer peptide per dose, with topical imiquimod. Assay: immunoSEQ multiplex PCR; the TCRdb copy retains only in-frame clones and omits some. The sample lists approximately 56,000 clones, less than 65% seen once, with under 5.5% in the top ten. No cognate antigen is known for these TCRs. The sequenced sample was peripheral blood mononuclear cells (PBMCs), obtained from a glioma patient whose treatment included an IDH1 peptide vaccine. These receptors came from a man aged 35-49 years with glioma. Some clones in this sample may be carry-over from other donors' samples.

The V gene is TRBV5-1, the J gene TRBJ2-5; the D gene is possibly TRBD2 (5 bases). There are 14 residues in the CDR3. Germline values: CDR1 SGHRS, CDR2 YFSETQ. The V end lost 1 base, the J end lost 1 base, and 8 bases lay between the germline ends. The CDR3 DNA reads as TGCGCCAGCAGCTTGACAGCGGTCCAAGAGACCCAGTACTTC. Its translation: CASSLTAVQETQYF.

Only a few counts were recorded for this clone. CDR3 nucleotides: TGTGCCAGCCTAGCCAGAAATGAGCAGTTCTTC. It encodes CASLARNEQFF. The rearrangement uses TRBV25-1 and TRBJ2-1; possibly TRBD2 for D (5 bases). V lost 8 bases, J lost 7 bases, and 9 bases lay in between. The CDR3 has 11 amino acids. Germline CDR1 reads MGHDK; CDR2 reads SYGVNS.

The rearrangement uses TRBV4-1 and TRBJ1-3; possible D gene TRBD1, 6 bases. Germline V lookup: CDR1 MGHRA, CDR2 YSYEKL. Trimming removed 2 bases at V and 4 bases at J, with 9 bases between. This CDR3 comprises 14 residues. CDR3 bases: TGCGCCAGCAGCCAACCTACAGGGGGAAACACCATATATTTT. Encoded protein: CASSQPTGGNTIYF.

V usage is TRBV6-1 and J usage is TRBJ2-1; 7 nucleotides match TRBD2. Trimming removed 2 bases from V and 6 bases from J; junction bases left unmatched: 7. The CDR3 sequence is 15 residues long. Germline CDR1 and CDR2: MNHNS and SASEGT. CDR3 sequence: CASSEWRGSTNEQFF. The CDR3 nucleotides are TGTGCCAGCAGTGAATGGCGGGGGAGTACCAATGAGCAGTTCTTC.

The chain employs TRBV5-4 and TRBJ1-1; 7 bases are shared with TRBD1. CDR1 SGHNT and CDR2 YYREEE come from the germline V gene (reference sequence). J lost 3 bases, V lost 3 bases, and 2 bases had no gene match. The CDR3 is 13 amino acids. The CDR3 DNA is TGTGCCAGCAGCTATACAGGGGACACTGAAGCTTTCTTT. It encodes CASSYTGDTEAFF. Filled out from reference TRBV5-4 and TRBJ1-1, the complete variable domain reads ETGVTQSPTHLIKTRGQQVTLRCSSQSGHNTVSWYQQALGQGPQFIFQYYREEENGRGNFPPRFSGLQFPNYSSELNVNALELDDSALYLCASSYTGDTEAFFGQGTRLTVV.

The genes are TRBV5-6 and TRBJ1-6; 10 bases are a match to TRBD1. This CDR3 is built from 16 residues. With V trimmed by 4 bases and J by 10 bases, 11 bases remained unmatched. The germline gives CDR1 SGHDT, CDR2 YYEEEE. CDR3 protein: CASSIRGTGVSSPLHF. The CDR3 nucleotides are TGTGCCAGCAGCATACGCGGGACAGGGGTGTCCTCACCCCTCCACTTT.

The rearrangement links TRBV20-1 to TRBJ2-7; D is uncertain. Deletions cut 7 bases from V and 2 bases from J, with 9 bases between. The CDR3 has 11 amino acids. Germline V gives CDR1 DFQATT, CDR2 SNEGSKA (reference sequence). CDR3 in amino acids: CSGERAYEQYF. The CDR3 region has the DNA TGCAGTGGAGAAAGGGCCTACGAGCAGTACTTC.

This chain joins TRBV6-1 and TRBJ1-1; D uncertain. V was clipped by 3 bases and J by 5 bases, with 7 bases between them. Germline CDR1 and CDR2: MNHNS and SASEGT. CDR3 length equals 12 residues. CDR3: CASSEGWTEAFF. The DNA of the CDR3 is TGTGCCAGCAGTGAGGGTTGGACTGAAGCTTTCTTT.

CDR3 in amino acids: CAWNANSPLHF. The CDR3 coding sequence is TGTGCCTGGAATGCCAATTCACCCCTCCACTTT. The V gene is TRBV30, the J gene TRBJ1-6; D is uncertain. V was cut by 4 bases and J by 7 bases, with 5 bases left in between. The CDR3 covers 11 residues. Germline CDR1 is GTSNPN and CDR2 is SVGIG (reference sequence).

This clone was counted a single time. The J gene is TRBJ2-7, the V gene TRBV5-6, with 9 bases matching TRBD2. CDR3 length equals 14 residues. The V gene end was trimmed by 0 bases and the J gene end by 2 bases; junction bases not matched to a gene: 0. Germline lookup yields CDR1 SGHDT and CDR2 YYEEEE. The CDR3 spells CASSLASGAYEQYF. The DNA of the CDR3 is TGTGCCAGCAGCTTGGCTAGCGGGGCCTACGAGCAGTACTTC.

This clone was seen only a few times. This chain joins TRBV6-6 and TRBJ2-5; possible D gene TRBD1, 5 bases. The germline gives CDR1 MNHNY, CDR2 SVGAGI (reference sequence). The CDR3 length is 14 residues. V dropped 6 bases and J dropped 5 bases, with 16 bases sitting between them. The CDR3 protein is CASSYDSPKETQYF. DNA of the CDR3: TGTGCCAGCAGCTATGACAGCCCGAAGGAGACCCAGTACTTC.

This chain uses TRBV5-6 with TRBJ1-5, with D perhaps matching TRBD1 (6 bases). The length of the CDR3 is 15 residues. Looked up from germline, CDR1 is SGHDT and CDR2 is YYEEEE. V was shortened by 0 bases and J by 7 bases, with 14 bases between the two germline ends. This CDR3 reads CASSLAAGEGQPQHF. CDR3 DNA sequence: TGTGCCAGCAGCTTGGCGGCAGGGGAAGGACAGCCCCAGCATTTT.

This chain joins TRBV19 and TRBJ1-2; no reliable D call. The length of the CDR3 is 17 residues. Trimming took 3 bases from V and 4 from J, leaving 21 bases between them. Germline V gives CDR1 LNHDA, CDR2 SQIVND (reference sequence). The CDR3 spells CASSIDGSPGKSYGYTF. CDR3 nucleotides: TGTGCCAGTAGTATTGACGGTTCTCCGGGTAAGAGCTATGGCTACACCTTC.

By its share, this clone is medium-sized. The rearrangement uses TRBV6-5 and TRBJ1-2; D uncertain. Germline values: CDR1 MNHEY, CDR2 SVGAGI. This CDR3 has 12 residues. Trimming stripped 8 bases from V and 8 bases from J, with 15 bases between. The CDR3 protein is CASASSGKGYTF. CDR3 DNA sequence: TGTGCCAGCGCCTCCTCGGGGAAAGGCTACACCTTC.

This clone was counted once. CDR3: CASSIVPGTVYGYTF. In nucleotides, the CDR3 is TGTGCCAGTAGTATAGTCCCCGGGACAGTCTATGGCTACACCTTC. This chain links TRBV19 with TRBJ1-2, with TRBD1 matching 7 bases. Germline-derived CDR1 and CDR2 are LNHDA and SQIVND (reference sequence). J lost 4 bases, V lost 1 base, and 6 bases had no gene match. The CDR3 has 15 amino acids.